The present T cell receptor (beta chain) was sequenced within a study of T-cell memory formation after mild COVID-19. Trimming took off 2 bases at V and 10 bases at J, with 14 bases between the two ends. Germline-derived CDR1 and CDR2 are SGHTA and FQGNSA. The CDR3 has 13 residues. A single record per CDR3 protein comes from TCRdb applying MiXCR to the 5' RACE reads. The table lists tens of thousands of distinct CDR3 sequences, over 6.5% of them singletons. This chain links TRBV7-2 with TRBJ1-1; D ambiguous. This TCR derives from a man aged 18 to 29 who had mild COVID-19 (a few samples of this study predate the infection). Cell type and time point are not known. The sample consisted of PBMCs or a T cell subset sorted from them (not recorded which). CDR3 DNA: TGTGCCAGCAGCTTAAATAGTTTTGTTAGAGCTTTCTTT. It codes for CASSLNSFVRAFF.